Described below is a single T cell receptor (beta chain) sequence and its context. Its matching antigen is unknown. Sequencing used immunoSEQ multiplex PCR; TCRdb keeps in-frame clones, though not all of them. This table has 70,000 to 85,000 clones, 87% appearing once. The data were obtained in a study of OX40 agonist ivuxolimab in advanced cancers. Study details: Partial responses occurred in three patients (one hepatocellular carcinoma, two cutaneous melanoma). Regarding the study as a whole: No antigen was identified for the clonally expanded peripheral T cells. The study found that CD8+ T cells averaged more expanded clones than CD4+.

Blood draws occurred at baseline, cycle 4 day 1, and cycle 7 day 1. The specimen comprised CD4+ or CD8+ T cells sorted from blood, sampled in a trial of the OX40 agonist ivuxolimab. The receptor was isolated from an adult with an advanced solid tumor such as melanoma, head and neck, liver or kidney cancer.

CDR3 DNA sequence: TGTGCCAGCAGCGCCGAGGGACAGGGAAAGGTTGGGCAGTACTTC. This codes for CASSAEGQGKVGQYF. The gene calls are TRBV9 and TRBJ2-7, with 9 bases matching TRBD1. The CDR3 is made up of 15 amino acids. The germline CDR1 and CDR2 sequences are SGDLS and YYNGEE. V dropped 3 bases and J dropped 9; count of bases not matched to a gene: 13.